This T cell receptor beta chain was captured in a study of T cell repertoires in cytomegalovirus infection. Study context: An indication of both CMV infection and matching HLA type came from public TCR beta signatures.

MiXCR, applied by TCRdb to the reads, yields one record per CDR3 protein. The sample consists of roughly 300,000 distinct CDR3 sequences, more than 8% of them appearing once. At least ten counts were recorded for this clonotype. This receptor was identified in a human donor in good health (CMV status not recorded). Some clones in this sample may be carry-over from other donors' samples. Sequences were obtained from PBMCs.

CDR3 sequence reads: CASSQNRRSIEAFF. In DNA form, the CDR3 reads TGTGCCAGCAGCCAAAATAGGCGGAGTATTGAAGCTTTCTTT. The J gene is TRBJ1-1, the V gene TRBV6-5; D call uncertain. V was cut by 6 bases and J by 7 bases, with 18 bases left in between. CDR1 and CDR2 (germline): MNHEY, SVGAGI. This CDR3 contains 14 residues.